This record looks at one T cell receptor beta chain sequence and its context. Its matching antigen is unknown. The entry originates in a study of cytomegalovirus exposure and HLA in healthy donors. Primers: 60 Vbeta forward and 13 Jbeta reverse. Clones were sequenced by immunoSEQ multiplex PCR, and TCRdb holds only the in-frame ones, with some missing. The sample holds about 140,000 clones; approximately 80% are singletons and the top ten take approximately 1.5%. Germline V gene data show CDR1 as LNHDA and CDR2 as SQIVND (reference sequence). V was clipped by 3 bases and J by 3 bases; unmatched bases: 4. This CDR3 spans 15 amino acids. General study results and limits: It was in a later analysis that TCR association rates were seen to vary by HLA locus, highest for DRB1 and lowest for HLA-C.

The rearrangement joins TRBV19 to TRBJ1-5; 8 positions agree with TRBD1. The source of this sequence is a woman aged 40 to 50 in good health and CMV-seronegative. Sequenced input: PBMCs. DNA for the CDR3: TGTGCCAGTAGTATCACGGACAGGGACAATCAGCCCCAGCATTTT. Encoded protein: CASSITDRDNQPQHF.